These T cell receptor beta chains were read from a single sample in a study of T cell repertoires in cytomegalovirus infection. TCRdb re-called the reads with MiXCR, one entry per CDR3 protein. This sample carries 200,000 to 300,000 distinct CDR3 sequences, roughly an eighth of them seen once, and the ten largest clones take 1.5% to 2%. Material: PBMCs. The receptors were sampled from a human donor in good health (CMV status not recorded). Some clones in this sample may be carry-over from other donors' samples. Both conserved end residues are part of each CDR3. The D gene is left open where the match is weak. Some rows mark clone size as missing; the rest say once, few, many or name a class of expanded clone.

clone_size	j_call	v_call	d_call	cdr3_aa	cdr3_nt
many	TRBJ1-3	TRBV7-2	.	CASLSGLSGNTIYF	TGTGCCAGCCTCTCTGGGCTCTCTGGAAACACCATATATTTT
.	TRBJ2-7	TRBV11-1	.	CASSLNGRQRPYEQYF	TGTGCCAGCAGCTTAAACGGTCGACAGAGGCCCTACGAGCAGTACTTC
.	TRBJ2-6	TRBV24-1	.	CATSDPGTHSGANVLTF	TGTGCCACCAGTGATCCCGGGACACACTCTGGGGCCAACGTCCTGACTTTC
.	TRBJ2-1	TRBV19	.	CASSTADYSPFF	TGTGCCAGTAGTACCGCGGACTATAGTCCGTTCTTC
few	TRBJ2-7	TRBV20-1	TRBD1	CSARVRQGRGEQYF	TGCAGTGCTAGGGTGAGACAGGGCCGGGGAGAGCAGTACTTC
.	TRBJ1-2	TRBV5-6	.	CASSLGTGATVGYTF	TGTGCCAGCAGCTTGGGCACGGGTGCCACTGTCGGCTACACCTTC
few	TRBJ2-1	TRBV15	.	CATSPPAGVPGTRFF	TGTGCCACCAGCCCCCCAGCCGGAGTACCGGGGACGCGGTTCTTC
many	TRBJ2-6	TRBV19	TRBD1	CASSGQGIAGANVLTF	TGTGCCAGTAGTGGACAGGGGATCGCTGGGGCCAACGTCCTGACTTTC
few	TRBJ2-2	TRBV9	.	CASSFVGGANTGELFF	TGTGCCAGCAGCTTCGTAGGGGGGGCGAACACCGGGGAGCTGTTTTTT
many	TRBJ1-1	TRBV7-9	.	CASSLEYTEAFF	TGTGCCAGCAGCTTAGAGTACACTGAAGCTTTCTTT
.	TRBJ2-6	TRBV20-1	TRBD1	CSARPRAGGSNVLTF	TGCAGTGCTAGACCTCGGGCAGGGGGCTCCAACGTCCTGACTTTC
many	TRBJ2-5	TRBV6-1	.	CASSEGVKTQYF	TGTGCCAGCAGTGAAGGGGTCAAGACCCAGTACTTC
many	TRBJ2-5	TRBV7-2	.	CASSRTRAEGTQYF	TGTGCCAGCAGCCGCACACGGGCAGAAGGGACCCAGTACTTC
many	TRBJ2-1	TRBV5-1	TRBD2	CASRLTSGSHEQFF	TGCGCCAGCAGACTGACTAGCGGGAGCCATGAGCAGTTCTTC
.	TRBJ1-5	TRBV12-3/TRBV12-4	.	CASRPTGGGGNQPQHF	TGTGCCAGCAGACCCACAGGAGGGGGTGGCAATCAGCCCCAGCATTTT
many	TRBJ2-5	TRBV12-3/TRBV12-4	TRBD2	CASSRLIAGTGETQYF	TGTGCCAGCAGTCGACTCATAGCGGGAACCGGGGAGACCCAGTACTTC
.	TRBJ2-3	TRBV6-2/TRBV6-3	.	CASSYSSPDTQYF	TGTGCCAGCAGTTACTCGAGCCCAGATACGCAGTATTTT
many	TRBJ1-5	TRBV12-3/TRBV12-4	.	CASSLGAGSQPQHF	TGTGCCAGCAGTTTGGGGGCAGGGAGTCAGCCCCAGCATTTT
.	TRBJ1-1	TRBV7-9	.	CASSLDLSWGAQPSNTEAFF	TGTGCCAGCAGCTTGGATCTAAGCTGGGGGGCACAGCCGTCGAACACTGAAGCTTTCTTT
.	TRBJ2-7	TRBV15	.	CATSRDQRTEQYF	TGTGCCACCAGCAGAGATCAGAGGACGGAGCAGTACTTC
few	TRBJ1-3	TRBV4-3	.	CASSQDLFGTFAPGNTIYF	TGCGCCAGCAGCCAAGATCTCTTTGGGACATTCGCCCCGGGAAACACCATATATTTT
many	TRBJ2-5	TRBV12-3/TRBV12-4	.	CASSLRQARETQYF	TGTGCCAGCAGTTTGCGGCAGGCCAGGGAGACCCAGTACTTC
.	TRBJ1-5	TRBV18	.	CASSPKWGRGPDSNQPQHF	TGTGCCAGCTCACCAAAGTGGGGCCGGGGGCCGGATAGCAATCAGCCCCAGCATTTT
many	TRBJ2-1	TRBV7-2	.	CASSLSWAYNEQFF	TGTGCCAGCAGCTTATCCTGGGCCTACAATGAGCAGTTCTTC